The entry that follows covers one TCR beta chain sequence. Its specificity is not known. Here immunoSEQ multiplex PCR was the method, and the copy in TCRdb shows in-frame clones only, minus some. The table includes 110,000 or so clones, about 93% detected once. This entry is derived from a study of siplizumab effects on memory and regulatory T cells. General observations from the study: Where siplizumab was present, mappable alloreactive CD4+ clones averaged almost 70% Treg-derived, compared with around 27% in controls. Left unconfirmed was the suppressive function of proliferating Tregs from siplizumab cultures. Naive T cells were seen as more diverse than memory cells and as major alloresponse contributors.

V lost 6 bases and J 5 bases, leaving 13 bases between the germline ends. This CDR3 region has 13 residues. Germline CDR1 KGHSH, CDR2 LQKENI. The source is a human donor in good health. The gene calls are TRBV18 and TRBJ1-1; D is undetermined. The sequencing input was non-Treg CD4+ T cells sorted from blood. The CDR3 DNA reads TGTGCCAGCTCCCCGGCCGAGGTGACTGAAGCTTTCTTT. It yields the protein CASSPAEVTEAFF.